The 6 T cell receptor beta chains given below trace back to one sample, sequenced in a study of blood T cell repertoires in COVID-19. Assay: immunoSEQ multiplex PCR; the TCRdb copy retains only in-frame clones and omits some. The data hold 85,000 to 95,000 clones, with approximately 88% observed a single time. Sequencing was performed on peripheral blood. Receptors originate from a man aged 60 to 75 with acute or convalescent COVID-19.

V is TRBV6-5 and J is TRBJ1-2; 8 nucleotides line up with TRBD1. There are 14 residues in the CDR3. With V trimmed by 2 bases and J by 4 bases, 3 bases remained unmatched. Germline V gene data show CDR1 as MNHEY and CDR2 as SVGAGI. CDR3 region: CASSYQGASYGYTF. DNA of the CDR3: TGTGCCAGCAGTTACCAGGGGGCTAGCTATGGCTACACCTTC.

This sequence joins TRBV30 and TRBJ1-2; D remains unclear. The CDR3 extends over 12 amino acids. Trimming pared 0 bases from V and 5 bases from J, leaving 7 bases between. Germline V gives CDR1 GTSNPN, CDR2 SVGIG (reference sequence). The CDR3 region has the DNA TGTGCCTGGAGTGTATCAGATTATGGCTACACCTTC. Translated: CAWSVSDYGYTF.

This clone was detected a few times. The gene calls are TRBV7-8 and TRBJ2-1; 7 positions agree with TRBD1. Germline CDR1 and CDR2: SGHVS and FQNEAQ. V was pared by 2 bases and J by 6 bases, with 13 bases of the junction left unmatched. The CDR3 consists of 17 residues. The DNA for the CDR3 is TGTGCCAGCAGCTTAAGGGGACAGCTGGCCGGAGCCAATGAGCAGTTCTTC. Translated, it gives CASSLRGQLAGANEQFF.

The chain has TRBV12-3 or TRBV12-4 and TRBJ2-2; D is unclear. The CDR3 loop spans 13 amino acids. Between the trimmed V and J ends, which lost 2 bases and 10 bases, there was a span of 11 bases. This CDR3 reads CASSLSDDVELFF. In DNA, the CDR3 is TGTGCCAGCAGTTTAAGCGATGACGTGGAGCTGTTTTTT.

This chain joins TRBV2 and TRBJ2-6; 7 bases line up with TRBD1. The CDR3 is made up of 18 amino acids. The ends lost 6 bases at V and 0 bases at J; junction bases unmatched: 11. The germline V gene has CDR1 SNHLY and CDR2 FYNNEI. In nucleotides, the CDR3 is TGTGCCAGCAGCGTCGACAGGGCAAAAAGCTCTGGGGCCAACGTCCTGACTTTC. Translation: CASSVDRAKSSGANVLTF.

This clone appeared once. This sequence joins TRBV12-3 or TRBV12-4 and TRBJ1-5; possible D gene TRBD1, 5 bases. V was trimmed by 6 bases and J by 9 bases, leaving 12 bases between them. This CDR3 region has 12 residues. CDR3 nucleotide sequence: TGTGCCAGCAGCAATTACGGGGGGCCCCAGCATTTT. It translates to CASSNYGGPQHF.